The clone carrying this T cell receptor beta chain has a handful of counts. What it binds is not known. This sample is drawn from a study of cytomegalovirus exposure and HLA in healthy donors. Whole-study findings and limits: An analysis that was carried out later associated approximately 17,000 TCR beta sequences with HLA alleles at 0.05 false discovery rate.

The CDR3 length is 14 residues. Germline assignment: CDR1 SGHNT and CDR2 YYREEE (reference sequence). The PCR was carried out with 60 Vbeta primers and 13 Jbeta primers. Method: immunoSEQ multiplex PCR; TCRdb's copy keeps in-frame clones and lacks some. The sample lists over 90,000 clones, 81% occurring once. The clonotype comes from a man aged 35-49 years in good health and CMV-seropositive. This chain connects TRBV5-4 to TRBJ2-5, with D hard to call. The DNA end lines up better with TRBJ2-7; the J call may be wrong. Specimen: PBMCs. CDR3 coding DNA: TGTGCCAGCAGTCGTCCGGGTCTCTCCTACGAGCAGTACTTC. Translating gives CASSRPGLSYEQYF.